This T cell receptor (beta chain) was retrieved from a study of CD8 T cells in Susac syndrome. Random hexamers served to reverse transcribe roughly 0.45 to 1 ug RNA. immunoSEQ multiplex PCR amplified TCR beta CDR3 across 54 Vbeta, 13 Jbeta. TCRdb reprocessed the immunoSEQ multiplex PCR reads via MiXCR and lists one record per CDR3 protein. The sample has about 190,000 distinct CDR3 sequences; roughly 95% are singletons. The germline V gene has CDR1 ENHRY and CDR2 SYGVKD. The V gene lost 2 bases and the J gene lost 3 bases, with 7 bases spanning the gap. The CDR3 consists of 13 residues. This clonotype was counted once.

The TCR originated in a human donor in good health. The chain employs TRBV10-3 and TRBJ1-1, with a weak D call TRBD1 (6 bases). The material sequenced was CD4+ T cells from PBMCs. The CDR3 sequence: CAISERGDTEAFF. DNA of the CDR3: TGTGCCATCAGTGAGAGGGGGGACACTGAAGCTTTCTTT.